Shown below are 31 T cell receptor beta chains from a single sample sequenced in a study of blood T cell repertoires in COVID-19. Using immunoSEQ multiplex PCR, the repertoire was profiled, and TCRdb retains in-frame clones only, with some absent. The sample consists of 150,000 or so clones, less than 90% of them appearing once. Sequences were obtained from PBMCs or T cells enriched from blood (not recorded which). The receptor source for this set is a woman between 45 and 60 years old who had recovered from COVID-19.

The CDR3 bases are TGTGCCAGCAGCGTTGGACTAGCGGGAGGGCCGGAAAGAACCGGGGAGCTGTTTTTT. Its translation is CASSVGLAGGPERTGELFF. The rearrangement links TRBV9 to TRBJ2-2, with TRBD2 identical over 15 bases. The CDR3 has 19 residues. Germline assignment: CDR1 SGDLS and CDR2 YYNGEE. Unmatched junction bases numbered 10, after V lost 2 bases and J lost 5 bases. The full variable domain, completed using reference TRBV9 and TRBJ2-2, is DSGVTQTPKHLITATGQRVTLRCSPRSGDLSVYWYQQSLDQGLQFLIQYYNGEERAKGNILERFSAQQFPDLHSELNLSSLELGDSALYFCASSVGLAGGPERTGELFFGEGSRLTVL.

The chain carries TRBV28 and TRBJ2-5, with TRBD2 identical over 11 bases. The V gene's germline CDR1 is MDHEN and CDR2 SYDVKM. The CDR3 has 16 residues. V lost 5 bases to trimming and J lost 4 bases; unmatched junction nucleotides: 9. CDR3 DNA: TGTGCCAGCAGTATAATCCTAACTAGCGGGAGAGAGACCCAGTACTTC. This encodes CASSIILTSGRETQYF.

The sample holds one count of this clone. The gene calls are TRBV7-2 and TRBJ2-3; 11 bases match TRBD2. With V trimmed by 10 bases and J by 2 bases, 8 bases remained unmatched. CDR1 and CDR2 (germline): SGHTA, FQGNSA. The length of the CDR3 is 15 residues. In DNA form, the CDR3 reads TGTGCCACCACACTAGCGGGGGCCAACACAGATACGCAGTATTTT. This sequence encodes CATTLAGANTDTQYF.

This clone was seen at least ten times. The chain is built from TRBV10-3 and TRBJ1-2; 9 bases fit TRBD1. The CDR3 has 15 amino acids. In germline, CDR1 is ENHRY, CDR2 SYGVKD. V was clipped by 4 bases and J by 4 bases; unmatched bases: 7. CDR3 amino acids: CAISGVDRGTYGYTF. The CDR3 DNA reads TGTGCCATCAGTGGGGTCGACAGGGGGACCTATGGCTACACCTTC.

The V call is TRBV11-3, the J call TRBJ1-1, with TRBD1 as a possible D gene (6 bases). The germline CDR1 and CDR2 sequences are SGHNT and YENEEA. The CDR3 consists of 13 residues. V shed 5 bases and J shed 1 base, with 8 bases lying between them. CDR3 sequence (DNA): TGTGCCAGCAGCCCACAGGGGAACACTGAAGCTTTCTTT. The encoded protein is CASSPQGNTEAFF.

The chain carries TRBV3-1 (or the pseudogene TRBV3-2) and TRBJ1-5; 7 bases line up with TRBD1. The germline gives CDR1 LGHDT, CDR2 YNNKEL (reference sequence). V was pared by 3 bases and J by 4 bases, with 6 bases of the junction left unmatched. This CDR3 spans 15 amino acids. The CDR3 spells CASSQTGTRNQPQHF. CDR3 coding DNA: TGTGCCAGCAGCCAGACAGGGACGCGGAATCAGCCCCAGCATTTT.

The genes are TRBV18 and TRBJ1-6; D not certain. The CDR3 is made up of 16 amino acids. The V gene's germline CDR1 is KGHSH and CDR2 LQKENI. Between the trimmed V and J ends, which lost 1 base and 6 bases, there was a span of 13 bases. The CDR3 region is CASSPQYVESNSPLHF. CDR3 DNA sequence: TGTGCCAGCTCACCACAGTACGTGGAGAGTAATTCACCCCTCCACTTT.

This rearrangement joins TRBV21-1 to TRBJ1-1; the D segment call TRBD1 is taken from the table without a DNA check. TRBV21-1 is assigned pseudogene status. This CDR3 is 17 amino acids long. CDR3 in DNA: TGTGCCAGCAGCCAGGGGGGACAGGGGTTATTGGGAACTGAAGCTTTCTTT. Amino acids: CASSQGGQGLLGTEAFF.

The chain couples TRBV13 to TRBJ1-1; 7 bases agree with TRBD1. CDR3 length: 13 amino acids. The germline V gene encodes CDR1 PRHDT and CDR2 FYEKMQ (reference sequence). The V segment lost 4 bases and the J segment 8 bases; nucleotides outside the gene matches: 7. The CDR3 loop reads CASSYKGGGEAFF. DNA for the CDR3: TGTGCCAGCAGCTATAAAGGGGGCGGCGAAGCTTTCTTT.

V and J are TRBV5-4 and TRBJ2-1, with D tentatively TRBD2 (6 bases). The length of the CDR3 is 13 residues. Trimming left V 4 bases short and J 4 bases short, with 9 bases between. Per germline, CDR1 SGHNT and CDR2 YYREEE (reference sequence). In DNA form, the CDR3 reads TGTGCCAGCAGCACCGGGACTTACAATGAGCAGTTCTTC. This gives the protein CASSTGTYNEQFF. The variable domain in full, completed from reference TRBV5-4 and TRBJ2-1, reads ETGVTQSPTHLIKTRGQQVTLRCSSQSGHNTVSWYQQALGQGPQFIFQYYREEENGRGNFPPRFSGLQFPNYSSELNVNALELDDSALYLCASSTGTYNEQFFGPGTRLTVL.

The rearrangement links TRBV10-2 to TRBJ1-1, with TRBD1 as a possible D gene (6 bases). The V gene lost 4 bases and the J gene lost 7 bases, with 13 bases spanning the gap. CDR3 length: 13 amino acids. Germline V gives CDR1 WSHSY, CDR2 SAAADI. The CDR3 reads CASSGGYRVEAFF. The DNA for the CDR3 is TGCGCCAGCAGTGGAGGGTACAGGGTTGAAGCTTTCTTT.

In DNA, the CDR3 is TGTGCCACCAGTGATCGGGCCGGCAGGGGCCGGGGCCCGACAGATACGCAGTATTTT. The encoded protein is CATSDRAGRGRGPTDTQYF. V is TRBV24-1 and J is TRBJ2-3, with a tentative D call TRBD1 (6 bases). Trimming removed 3 bases at V and 3 bases at J, with 24 bases between. The CDR3 contains 19 residues. CDR1 and CDR2 from the germline V gene are KGHDR and SFDVKD.

The count of this clone is one. V is TRBV9 and J is TRBJ1-1; weak D call: TRBD1 (6 bases). V was cut by 3 bases and J by 6 bases, with 15 bases left in between. Germline assignment: CDR1 SGDLS and CDR2 YYNGEE. CDR3 size: 14 residues. CDR3 DNA: TGTGCCAGCAGCGCTTCAGGGGATAAAGCTGAAGCTTTCTTT. Translation: CASSASGDKAEAFF.

This chain links TRBV28 with TRBJ1-4; D is perhaps TRBD1 (6 bases). CDR3 length: 13 residues. Germline lookup yields CDR1 MDHEN and CDR2 SYDVKM. Deletions cut 4 bases from V and 8 bases from J, with 11 bases between. Here the CDR3 DNA reads TGTGCCAGCAGTTCACAACAGGGCGAAAAACTGTTTTTT. Encoded protein: CASSSQQGEKLFF.

This chain uses TRBV10-3 with TRBJ1-1, with 8 nucleotides matching TRBD1. The germline CDR1 and CDR2 sequences are ENHRY and SYGVKD. V shed 8 bases, J shed 1 base, and the junction held 3 bases outside the gene matches. There are 13 residues in the CDR3. The CDR3 is CAIRGQENTEAFF. The CDR3 bases are TGTGCCATCCGGGGACAGGAGAACACTGAAGCTTTCTTT.

The chain is built from TRBV7-2 and TRBJ2-3; TRBD2 is a possible D gene (5 bases). This CDR3 has 16 amino acids. CDR1 is SGHTA, CDR2 FQGNSA, per germline. The V end lost 4 bases, the J end lost 10 bases, and 24 bases lay between the germline ends. The CDR3 bases are TGTGCCAGCAGCTCCATGGGATCGTCGCGGGCGGGCGCGCAGTATTTT. Protein: CASSSMGSSRAGAQYF.

Here the CDR3 DNA reads TGTGCCAGCAGTCGACAGGGCACAGATACGCAGTATTTT. Amino acid sequence: CASSRQGTDTQYF. The chain has TRBV25-1 and TRBJ2-3; D possibly corresponds to TRBD1 (6 bases). Between the trimmed V and J ends, which lost 5 bases and 1 base, there was a span of 7 bases. There are 13 residues in the CDR3. Germline V gene lookup returns CDR1 MGHDK and CDR2 SYGVNS.

The V call is TRBV2, the J call TRBJ2-7; TRBD1 matches at 7 bases. V lost 6 bases, J lost 5 bases, and 10 bases stayed unmatched. The CDR3 spans 14 residues. From germline, CDR1 is SNHLY and CDR2 FYNNEI. The chain's CDR3 is CASRVGGIIDEQYF. DNA of the CDR3: TGTGCCAGCAGGGTAGGGGGCATCATCGACGAGCAGTACTTC.

The rearrangement links TRBV7-8 to TRBJ2-5, with 10 bases matching TRBD2. Germline CDR1 SGHVS, CDR2 FQNEAQ. After removal of 6 bases from V and 2 bases from J, the junction contained 6 bases not matched to a gene. This CDR3 contains 15 residues. The CDR3 nucleotides are TGTGCCAGCAGTTCACTAGCGGGGCTGCAAGAGACCCAGTACTTC. Translated, it gives CASSSLAGLQETQYF. Complete variable domain (other parts from reference TRBV7-8 and TRBJ2-5): GAGVSQSPRYKVAKRGQDVALRCDPISGHVSLFWYQQALGQGPEFLTYFQNEAQLDKSGLPSDRFFAERPEGSVSTLKIQRTQQEDSAVYLCASSSLAGLQETQYFGPGTRLLVL.

This sequence joins TRBV6-5 and TRBJ2-2; 8 bases are shared with TRBD2. The ends lost 2 bases at V and 11 bases at J; junction bases unmatched: 7. The germline V gene encodes CDR1 MNHEY and CDR2 SVGAGI. The CDR3 has 14 amino acids. CDR3 nucleotide sequence: TGTGCCAGCAGTTACGGACTAGCAGTCAGAGAGCTGTTTTTT. Translation: CASSYGLAVRELFF.

The chain links TRBV10-3 to TRBJ2-1; 7 bases are shared with TRBD1. Trimming removed 4 bases from V and 6 bases from J; junction bases left unmatched: 6. This CDR3 contains 14 residues. Germline V gives CDR1 ENHRY, CDR2 SYGVKD. As DNA, the CDR3 is TGTGCCATCAGTGGCGAGGACAGGTTCAATGAGCAGTTCTTC. It codes for CAISGEDRFNEQFF.

The genes are TRBV12-5 and TRBJ1-5; D not resolved. Looked up from germline, CDR1 is LGHNT and CDR2 is FRNRAP. The ends were cut back, 6 bases at V and 8 bases at J, with 11 bases in the middle. This CDR3 has 12 residues. The CDR3 nucleotides are TGTGCTAGTGGGGACTTAATTGAGCCCCAGCATTTT. Its protein product is CASGDLIEPQHF. The entire variable domain, with the rest obtained from reference TRBV12-5 and TRBJ1-5, is as follows: DARVTQTPRHKVTEMGQEVTMRCQPILGHNTVFWYRQTMMQGLELLAYFRNRAPLDDSGMPKDRFSAEMPDATLATLKIQPSEPRDSAVYFCASGDLIEPQHFGDGTRLSIL.

The chain couples TRBV2 to TRBJ2-1, with a tentative D call TRBD2 (6 bases). Between the trimmed V and J ends, which lost 3 bases and 4 bases, there was a span of 13 bases. Germline values: CDR1 SNHLY, CDR2 FYNNEI. This CDR3 spans 15 amino acids. The CDR3 region has the DNA TGTGCCAGCAGTGAGGACCTGGGGACTTACAATGAGCAGTTCTTC. This translates into CASSEDLGTYNEQFF.

The rearrangement uses TRBV7-2 and TRBJ1-2; D gene uncertain. Germline loops: CDR1 SGHTA, CDR2 FQGNSA. The CDR3 consists of 13 residues. Deletions cut 4 bases from V and 8 bases from J, with 14 bases between. The CDR3, as DNA: TGTGCCAGCAGCTCGTTTACACTGGGCGGCTACACCTTC. It yields the protein CASSSFTLGGYTF.

Written as DNA, the CDR3 is TGTGCCAGCAGAAGGACTAGCGGGATATCGGGCGGGGAGCTGTTTTTT. Its translation: CASRRTSGISGGELFF. This sequence joins TRBV7-8 and TRBJ2-2, with 12 nucleotides matching TRBD2. The CDR3 has 16 amino acids. The germline V gene encodes CDR1 SGHVS and CDR2 FQNEAQ. Trimming at V came to 6 bases and at J to 7 bases, leaving 9 bases not matched to a gene.

The J gene is TRBJ1-2, the V gene TRBV7-2; no clear D. Per the germline V gene, CDR1 is SGHTA and CDR2 is FQGNSA. The CDR3 contains 12 residues. Trimming took 3 bases from V and 8 from J, leaving 10 bases between them. The CDR3 sequence is CASSFFSGGYTF. The CDR3 nucleotides are TGTGCCAGCAGCTTTTTTTCGGGGGGCTACACCTTC.

The rearrangement uses TRBV9 and TRBJ2-7; no firm D call. In germline, CDR1 is SGDLS, CDR2 YYNGEE. There are 16 residues in the CDR3. V lost 0 bases and J lost 3, with 16 bases in between. The CDR3 DNA reads TGTGCCAGCAGCGTAGCCATTTTGGCAGGCATCTACGAGCAGTACTTC. This gives the protein CASSVAILAGIYEQYF.

This clone has just one count. The V and J genes are TRBV15 and TRBJ2-2; TRBD2 aligns across 16 bases. Per the germline V gene, CDR1 is LNHNV and CDR2 is YYDKDF (reference sequence). Trimming took 0 bases from V and 2 from J; bases not matched to a gene: 6. This CDR3 contains 20 residues. For the CDR3, the DNA is TGTGCCACCAGCAGAGATAGGGGGACTAGCGGGAGGGACAACACCGGGGAGCTGTTTTTT. Its protein is CATSRDRGTSGRDNTGELFF.

This clone was recorded only once. The chain employs TRBV3-1 (or the pseudogene TRBV3-2) and TRBJ2-2, with TRBD2 matching 13 bases. This CDR3 spans 16 amino acids. V was clipped by 4 bases and J by 2 bases; unmatched bases: 1. Looked up from germline, CDR1 is LGHDT and CDR2 is YNNKEL (reference sequence). The CDR3: CASSRTSGSNTGELFF. For the CDR3, the DNA is TGTGCCAGCAGCCGGACTAGCGGGAGTAACACCGGGGAGCTGTTTTTT.

This clone was recorded many times. The V and J genes are TRBV10-3 and TRBJ2-3; TRBD1 agrees at 9 bases. This CDR3 spans 14 amino acids. The V gene's germline CDR1 is ENHRY and CDR2 SYGVKD. The CDR3 protein is CASRQGQGADTQYF. CDR3 DNA: TGTGCATCAAGACAGGGACAGGGTGCCGATACGCAGTATTTT.

The rearrangement uses TRBV10-3 and TRBJ1-2; 10 bases match TRBD1. This CDR3 spans 14 amino acids. CDR1 and CDR2 (germline): ENHRY, SYGVKD. Trimming took 6 bases from V and 8 from J; bases not matched to a gene: 9. CDR3 region: CAIRPGTGVHGYTF. DNA of the CDR3: TGTGCCATCAGGCCCGGGACAGGGGTGCACGGCTACACCTTC.